This T cell receptor (beta chain) emerged from a study of molecular identifiers for immune sequencing clone quantification. TCRdb re-called the PCR reads with MiXCR, one entry per CDR3 protein. This table has 300,000 to 400,000 distinct CDR3 sequences, 20% to 25% appearing once. J lost 8 bases, V lost 5 bases, and 7 bases had no gene match. CDR3 length: 14 amino acids. Sequencing was performed on naive CD8+ T cells from blood, with Jurkat cell RNA spiked in. Subset defined: FACS-sorted CD8+CD4-CCR7+CD45RA+ naive T cells. The receptor was isolated from a human donor in good health. Some libraries in this study had Jurkat cell RNA spiked in. This sequence joins TRBV12-3 or TRBV12-4 and TRBJ1-4; 8 bases fit TRBD1. CDR3 sequence: CASSQGQVKEKLFF. In DNA form, the CDR3 reads TGTGCCAGCAGTCAGGGACAGGTGAAAGAAAAACTGTTTTTT.